One sample yielded the 12 T cell receptor beta chains listed below, sequenced in a study of metastatic and nonmetastatic thyroid tumors. No treatment of any kind had been given to any patient before thyroid surgery. TCRdb re-analyzed the PCR reads through MiXCR. The data hold fewer than 11,000 clones, with approximately 33% observed a single time. The sequenced sample was tumor tissue. Receptor source: a female donor with papillary thyroid cancer or a benign thyroid nodule (not recorded which). Some clones in this sample may be carry-over from other donors' samples.

This rearrangement joins TRBV7-4 to TRBJ2-7; D may be TRBD1 (6 bases). The CDR3 spans 13 residues. V was shortened by 3 bases and J by 2 bases, with 8 bases between the two germline ends. Germline lookup yields CDR1 SGHVT and CDR2 SQSDAQ. DNA for the CDR3: TGTGCCAGCAGCTTGGACAGAACCTACGAGCAGTACTTC. It specifies CASSLDRTYEQYF.

This clone ranks as medium-sized. The V gene is TRBV28, the J gene TRBJ1-6; D is ambiguous. This CDR3 has 15 residues. Germline CDR1 is MDHEN and CDR2 is SYDVKM. Trimming removed 1 base at V and 4 bases at J, with 8 bases between. CDR3 nucleotides: TGTGCCAGCAGTTTATCCGCAACATATAATTCACCCCTCCACTTT. The encoded protein is CASSLSATYNSPLHF.

By sample fraction, this clone is medium-sized. The J gene is TRBJ2-5, the V gene TRBV30, with 8 bases lining up with TRBD2. The V gene end was trimmed by 0 bases and the J gene end by 5 bases; junction bases not matched to a gene: 5. Looked up from germline, CDR1 is GTSNPN and CDR2 is SVGIG (reference sequence). The CDR3 has 14 amino acids. The CDR3 bases are TGTGCCTGGAGTGTTGCGGGGGGATCGGAGACCCAGTACTTC. It codes for CAWSVAGGSETQYF.

This rearrangement joins TRBV11-2 to TRBJ1-2; D unresolved. The CDR3 sequence is 14 residues long. V lost 5 bases and J lost 14, with 24 bases in between. Per the germline V gene, CDR1 is SGHAT and CDR2 is FQNNGV. CDR3 protein: CASSQNTVRRHGTF. CDR3 bases: TGTGCCAGCAGCCAAAACACTGTCCGGAGGCATGGAACCTTC.

The genes are TRBV28 and TRBJ1-4; D gene unclear. The V gene lost 6 bases and the J gene lost 8 bases, with 10 bases spanning the gap. This CDR3 is built from 12 residues. Germline loops: CDR1 MDHEN, CDR2 SYDVKM. The CDR3 reads CASSPSGEKLFF. CDR3 coding DNA: TGTGCCAGCAGCCCATCGGGGGAAAAACTGTTTTTT.

The V call is TRBV28, the J call TRBJ1-1; 12 nucleotides agree with TRBD1. This CDR3 contains 17 residues. Germline trimming cut 4 bases from V and 1 base from J; bases unmatched to any gene: 7. CDR1 and CDR2 (germline): MDHEN, SYDVKM. The CDR3 nucleotides are TGTGCCAGCAGTTCGCCGGGACAGGGGGCGGGGAACACTGAAGCTTTCTTT. Its protein is CASSSPGQGAGNTEAFF.

This clone was seen only a few times. The V call is TRBV19, the J call TRBJ1-1; TRBD1 agrees at 9 bases. J lost 6 bases, V lost 8 bases, and 13 bases had no gene match. The CDR3 covers 15 residues. The germline V gene encodes CDR1 LNHDA and CDR2 SQIVND (reference sequence). This CDR3 is CASEVRDREVSEAFF. The CDR3 nucleotides read TGTGCCAGTGAAGTAAGGGACAGGGAGGTCTCTGAAGCTTTCTTT.

In its sample, this clone was seen a few times. V and J are TRBV6-2 or TRBV6-3 and TRBJ1-1; D uncertain. The V and J ends lost 3 bases and 5 bases respectively, with 7 bases between them. Germline CDR1 MNHEY, CDR2 SVGEGT. This CDR3 has 12 residues. CDR3 sequence: CASSYGRTEAFF. As DNA, the CDR3 is TGTGCCAGCAGTTATGGTCGGACTGAAGCTTTCTTT.

This clone was found a few times. V usage is TRBV19 and J usage is TRBJ2-7; 8 bases are shared with TRBD1. The CDR3 contains 18 residues. CDR1 and CDR2 (germline): LNHDA, SQIVND (reference sequence). Trimming at V came to 1 base and at J to 0 bases, leaving 11 bases not matched to a gene. CDR3 bases: TGTGCCAGTAGTATAGGGTCAGGGGGCGGCGGACCCTCCTACGAGCAGTACTTC. Protein: CASSIGSGGGGPSYEQYF.

V and J are TRBV5-6 and TRBJ2-5; 8 nucleotides agree with TRBD1. Germline CDR1 is SGHDT and CDR2 is YYEEEE. The length of the CDR3 is 14 residues. J lost 5 bases, V lost 0 bases, and 3 bases had no gene match. CDR3 nucleotides: TGTGCCAGCAGCTTGGGACAGGGGAGGGAGACCCAGTACTTC. The encoded protein is CASSLGQGRETQYF.

This clone has only a few counts. The chain links TRBV12-3 or TRBV12-4 to TRBJ1-2; no firm D call. V was clipped by 5 bases and J by 9 bases, with 13 bases between them. This CDR3 has 12 amino acids. CDR3 protein: CASSPPLGRYTF. DNA for the CDR3: TGTGCCAGCAGTCCTCCCCTCGGCCGCTACACCTTC.

The chain is built from TRBV28 and TRBJ2-2, with D perhaps TRBD1 or TRBD2 (5 bases each). V was trimmed by 7 bases and J by 6 bases, leaving 21 bases between them. CDR1 and CDR2 (germline): MDHEN, SYDVKM. CDR3 length equals 16 residues. CDR3 coding DNA: TGTGCCAGCATCCGACTATTCGCTGTGGGGCCCGGGGAGCTGTTTTTT. Its protein is CASIRLFAVGPGELFF. Full variable domain (missing parts from reference TRBV28 and TRBJ2-2): DVKVTQSSRYLVKRTGEKVFLECVQDMDHENMFWYRQDPGLGLRLIYFSYDVKMKEKGDIPEGYSVSREKKERFSLILESASTNQTSMYLCASIRLFAVGPGELFFGEGSRLTVL.